The present T cell receptor (beta chain) was sequenced within a study of cytomegalovirus exposure and HLA in healthy donors. The J segment lost 2 bases and the V segment lost 0 bases, leaving 2 bases of the junction unmatched. The CDR3 is made up of 15 amino acids. Germline V gives CDR1 SGHRS, CDR2 YFSETQ. Note on this clone: What it binds is unknown.

The PCR was carried out with 60 Vbeta primers and 13 Jbeta primers. Sequenced by immunoSEQ multiplex PCR; TCRdb stores in-frame clones only, minus some. This sample contains over 150,000 clones. Study results and caveats: Reports described diagnosis of cytomegalovirus status by the classifier as highly specific and sensitive. The authors later found HLA-associated TCR beta chains more clonally expanded than equally common others. In a later analysis, TCR beta V- and J-gene trimming showed a link to a missense DCLRE1C variant.

The clonotype was recovered from a boy aged 5 to 17 in good health and CMV-seronegative. The chain employs TRBV5-1 and TRBJ1-2; 9 nucleotides line up with TRBD1. Source material: PBMCs. The DNA of the CDR3 is TGCGCCAGCAGCTTGGACAGGGGGCCCAACTATGGCTACACCTTC. It encodes CASSLDRGPNYGYTF.